This T cell receptor beta chain was captured by sequencing in a study of T cells after yellow fever vaccination (dated by TCRdb to between 2018 and 2020). Study-level background: The SMART-Seq v4 Ultra Low Input RNA kit was used to prepare libraries from fractions with low cell numbers. Two healthy male donors, one aged 18 to 29 and one aged 30 to 40 years, were included in the cohort. To track T-cell clones before and after primary and booster YFV17D yellow fever vaccination, bulk TCR alpha and beta repertoires were sequenced longitudinally. Bulk PBMC replicates and cell subsets were isolated from blood drawn at multiple timepoints before and after both primary and secondary immunization. Overall study outcomes, separate from this receptor: Because the study included only a couple of donors, the extent to which the findings can be generalized is limited. After the booster, most clones that had expanded after primary vaccination were detected again (over 95% of CD4 and 88% of CD8), suggesting broad maintenance of memory. Computational filtering was required because FACS-sorted repertoires could contain abundant contaminating clonotypes from the bulk population. A small fraction of clonotypes showed up in both the CD4 and CD8 compartments, probably as a result of convergent recombination. Compared with the primary T-cell response, the secondary T-cell response was weaker but faster, peaking on day 5 rather than day 15.

Synthesis of TCR cDNA relied on 5'RACE template switching, a step that introduced a universal primer site along with unique molecular identifiers. Priming of cDNA synthesis was performed from both the TCR alpha and TCR beta constant segments. Library amplification used two PCR steps, and the second PCR step added sample barcodes and sequencing adapters. Sequencing of libraries was done on Illumina HiSeq 2500 (2x100 bp) or NovaSeq (2x150 bp). Processing in the source paper ran as follows. MIGEC was used to demultiplex reads and collapse the reads into UMI consensus sequences, and MiXCR was used for V(D)J alignment. Clonotypes responding to the vaccine were identified with edgeR on replicate PBMC samples, with the criteria of FDR below 0.01 and a log2 fold change above 5 up to day 15. Each bulk clonotype received a CD4 or CD8 identity based on whether the sequenced CD4 or CD8 repertoire contained that clonotype at higher abundance. The public reads were quality trimmed at Q25 with fastp and then assembled into clones with MiXCR by TCRdb, keeping productive beta chains. Every entry covers one CDR3 protein and lists the most common genes and DNA from its rows. TCRdb assigned the V and J calls; the authors' analysis was not used. The sample profile shows around 250,000 distinct CDR3 sequences; 6% to 7.5% of them were found once. In total, the top ten clones hold about 0.85% of the sample.

This clonotype was found a few times. What this receptor recognizes is not known. No qualities accompany the bases; no much larger clone lies one base away. As encoded in the germline V gene, CDR1 is SGHDT while CDR2 is YYEEEE. The CDR3 starts with the cysteine, ends with the phenylalanine, and has 16 residues. Left in the record is the CDR3 DNA by itself, 48 bases read in frame from the first base. Cut back by 6 bases and 2 bases, the V and J ends lie 19 bases apart. What the treatment or condition label conveys for this sample: live attenuated yellow fever vaccine strain. PBMCs were isolated from peripheral blood using a standard Ficoll-Paque protocol. Dynabeads CD4 and CD8 positive selection kits were used to isolate CD4 and CD8 T-cell fractions. TriZol was used to extract RNA from bulk PBMCs, from CD4 and CD8 fractions, and from dextramer-positive and dextramer-negative fractions.

The clonotype comes from a man aged 25 to 45 who received the YFV17D yellow fever vaccine. The source material was CD4+ T cells sorted from PBMCs, sampled 15 days after the yellow fever booster vaccination. The chain is encoded by TRBV5-6 joined to TRBJ2-3; 6 matching bases give a weak D call of TRBD1. The DNA reads as follows: TGTGCCAGCACCCACTTCCGGGACATATACACAGATACGCAGTATTTT. This codes for CASTHFRDIYTDTQYF.